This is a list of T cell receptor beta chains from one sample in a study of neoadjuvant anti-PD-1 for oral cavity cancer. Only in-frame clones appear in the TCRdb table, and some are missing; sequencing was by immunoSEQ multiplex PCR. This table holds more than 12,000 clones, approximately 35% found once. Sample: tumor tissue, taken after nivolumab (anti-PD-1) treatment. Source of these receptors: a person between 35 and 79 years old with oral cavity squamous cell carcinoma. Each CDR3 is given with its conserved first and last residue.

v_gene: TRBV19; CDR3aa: CASSKERAYEQYF
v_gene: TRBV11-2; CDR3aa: CASSLIESGEAFF
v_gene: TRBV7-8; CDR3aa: CASSLVGSEETQYF
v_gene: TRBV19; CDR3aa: CASSIGGQTYGYTF
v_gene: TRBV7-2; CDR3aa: CASSWAGHTEAFF
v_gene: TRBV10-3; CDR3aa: CAISESFGTLYGYTF
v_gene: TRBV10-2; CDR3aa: CASSAESGTATEAFF
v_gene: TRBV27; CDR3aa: CASSLPGGETQYF
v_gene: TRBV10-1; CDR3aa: CASSFAGSEAFF
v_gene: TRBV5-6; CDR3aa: CASSLRGGHTIYF
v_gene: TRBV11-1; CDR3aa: CASSLATGSLEANVLTF